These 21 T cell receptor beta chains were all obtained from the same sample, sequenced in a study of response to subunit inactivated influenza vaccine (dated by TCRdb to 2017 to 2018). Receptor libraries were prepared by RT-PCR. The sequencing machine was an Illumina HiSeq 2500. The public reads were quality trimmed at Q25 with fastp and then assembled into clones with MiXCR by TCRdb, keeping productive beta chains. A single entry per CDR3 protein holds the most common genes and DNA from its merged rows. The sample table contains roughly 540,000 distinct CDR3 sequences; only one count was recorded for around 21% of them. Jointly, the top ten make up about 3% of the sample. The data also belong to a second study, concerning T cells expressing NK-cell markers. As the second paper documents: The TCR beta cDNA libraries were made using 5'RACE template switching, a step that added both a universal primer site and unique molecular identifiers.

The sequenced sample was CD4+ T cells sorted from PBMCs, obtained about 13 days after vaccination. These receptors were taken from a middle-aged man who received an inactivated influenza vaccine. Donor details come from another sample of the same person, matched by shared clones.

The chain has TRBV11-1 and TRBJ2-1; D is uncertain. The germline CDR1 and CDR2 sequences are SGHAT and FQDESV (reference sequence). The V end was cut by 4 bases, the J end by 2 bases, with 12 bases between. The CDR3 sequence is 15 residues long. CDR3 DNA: TGTGCCAGCAGCTCCGAGCCAAACGCCTACAATGAGCAGTTCTTC. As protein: CASSSEPNAYNEQFF.

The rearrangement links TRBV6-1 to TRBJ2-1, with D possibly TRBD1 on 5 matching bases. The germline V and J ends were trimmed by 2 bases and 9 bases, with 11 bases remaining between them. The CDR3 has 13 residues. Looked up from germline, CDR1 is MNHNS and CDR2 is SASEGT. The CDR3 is CASSEQGHSEQFF. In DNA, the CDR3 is TGTGCCAGCAGTGAACAGGGTCATAGTGAGCAGTTCTTC.

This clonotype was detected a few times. The CDR3 DNA is TGTGCCAGCTCACCTATCGGACAGGGCCTACAGTACTTC. This gives the protein CASSPIGQGLQYF. The chain recombines TRBV18 with TRBJ2-7; the match to TRBD1 covers 8 bases. CDR3 length: 13 residues. Germline assignment: CDR1 KGHSH and CDR2 LQKENI. The J segment lost 10 bases and the V segment lost 3 bases, leaving 8 bases of the junction unmatched. Combining the CDR3 with reference TRBV18 and TRBJ2-7 gives the whole variable domain NAGVMQNPRHLVRRRGQEARLRCSPMKGHSHVYWYRQLPEEGLKFMVYLQKENIIDESGMPKERFSAEFPKEGPSILRIQQVVRGDSAAYFCASSPIGQGLQYFGPGTRLTVT.

The CDR3, as DNA: TGTGCCAGCAGCGGACAGGAGGGGACAGATAGGGAGCAGTACTTC. It codes for CASSGQEGTDREQYF. The rearrangement joins TRBV9 to TRBJ2-7; D is perhaps TRBD1 (7 bases). The CDR3 is made up of 15 amino acids. The germline CDR1 and CDR2 sequences are SGDLS and YYNGEE. V shed 3 bases and J shed 7 bases, with 20 bases lying between them.

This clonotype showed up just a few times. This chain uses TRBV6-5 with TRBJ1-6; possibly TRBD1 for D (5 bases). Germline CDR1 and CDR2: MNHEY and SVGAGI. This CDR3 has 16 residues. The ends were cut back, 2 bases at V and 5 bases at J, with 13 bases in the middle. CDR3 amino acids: CASSYRGYEDNSPLHF. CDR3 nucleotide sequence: TGTGCCAGCAGTTACAGGGGTTATGAGGATAATTCACCCCTCCACTTT.

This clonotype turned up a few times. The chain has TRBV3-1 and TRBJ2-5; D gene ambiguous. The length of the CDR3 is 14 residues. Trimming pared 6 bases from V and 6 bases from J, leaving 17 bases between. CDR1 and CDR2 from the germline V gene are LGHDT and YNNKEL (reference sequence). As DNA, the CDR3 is TGTGCCAGCAGGGTTTTTGCGTCCCTGAAGACCCAGTACTTC. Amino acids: CASRVFASLKTQYF.

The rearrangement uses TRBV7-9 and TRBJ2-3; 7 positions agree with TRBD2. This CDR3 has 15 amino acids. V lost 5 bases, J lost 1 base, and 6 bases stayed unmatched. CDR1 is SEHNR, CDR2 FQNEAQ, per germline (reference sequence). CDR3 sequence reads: CASSQPGLRTDTQYF. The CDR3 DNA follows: TGTGCCAGCAGCCAGCCGGGACTACGCACAGATACGCAGTATTTT.

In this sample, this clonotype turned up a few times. The CDR3 nucleotides read TGTGCCAGCAGCCAAGATGGGAGAGGGATGGAGACCCAGTACTTC. Residues: CASSQDGRGMETQYF. The V and J genes are TRBV4-2 and TRBJ2-5; D is perhaps TRBD2 (5 bases). In germline, CDR1 is LGHNA, CDR2 YNFKEQ. This CDR3 spans 15 amino acids. V was clipped by 0 bases and J by 5 bases, with 13 bases between them.

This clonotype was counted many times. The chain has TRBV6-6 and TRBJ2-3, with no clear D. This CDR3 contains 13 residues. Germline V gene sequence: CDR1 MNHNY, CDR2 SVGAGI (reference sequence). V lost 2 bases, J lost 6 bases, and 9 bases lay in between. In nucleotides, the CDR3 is TGTGCCAGCAGTTACCGTTACTGGGATACGCAGTATTTT. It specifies CASSYRYWDTQYF.

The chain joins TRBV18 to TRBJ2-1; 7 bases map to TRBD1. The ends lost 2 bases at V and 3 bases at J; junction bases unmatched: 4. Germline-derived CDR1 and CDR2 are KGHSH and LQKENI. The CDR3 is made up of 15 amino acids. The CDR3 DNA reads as TGTGCCAGCTCACCATACACAGGGGTCTACAATGAGCAGTTCTTC. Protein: CASSPYTGVYNEQFF.

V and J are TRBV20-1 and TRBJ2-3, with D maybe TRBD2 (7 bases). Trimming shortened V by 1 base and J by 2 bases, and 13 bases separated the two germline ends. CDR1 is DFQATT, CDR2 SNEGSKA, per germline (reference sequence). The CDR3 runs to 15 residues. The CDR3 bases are TGCAGTGCTAGAGGCCAGGCGGGGGCCACAGATACGCAGTATTTT. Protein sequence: CSARGQAGATDTQYF.

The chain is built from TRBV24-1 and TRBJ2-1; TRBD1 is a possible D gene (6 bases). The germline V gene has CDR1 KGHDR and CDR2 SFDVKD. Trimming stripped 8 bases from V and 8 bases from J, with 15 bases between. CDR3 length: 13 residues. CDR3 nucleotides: TGTGCCACCAACCCGAGTGGGGGCGATGAGCAGTTCTTC. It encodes CATNPSGGDEQFF.

The CDR3 DNA follows: TGCGCCAGCAGGTTGACAGGGGGGAAACAAGAGACCCAGTACTTC. Encoded protein: CASRLTGGKQETQYF. V and J are TRBV5-1 and TRBJ2-5; TRBD1 agrees at 9 bases. Germline loops: CDR1 SGHRS, CDR2 YFSETQ. V lost 5 bases and J lost 2; bases outside the gene matches: 7. The CDR3 has 15 amino acids.

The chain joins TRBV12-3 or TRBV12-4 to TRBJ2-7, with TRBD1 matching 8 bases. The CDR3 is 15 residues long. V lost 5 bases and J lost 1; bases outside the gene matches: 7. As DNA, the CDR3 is TGTGCCAGCAGTCCCCAACAGGGGGAGTCCTACGAGCAGTACTTC. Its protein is CASSPQQGESYEQYF.

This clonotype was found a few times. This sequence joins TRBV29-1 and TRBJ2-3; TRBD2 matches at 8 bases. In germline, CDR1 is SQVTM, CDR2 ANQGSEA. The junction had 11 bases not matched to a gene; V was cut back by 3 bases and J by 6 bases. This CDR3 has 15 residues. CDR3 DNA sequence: TGCAGCGTTGAGTCGGGGCGGGAGGTCGAGGATACGCAGTATTTT. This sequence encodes CSVESGREVEDTQYF.

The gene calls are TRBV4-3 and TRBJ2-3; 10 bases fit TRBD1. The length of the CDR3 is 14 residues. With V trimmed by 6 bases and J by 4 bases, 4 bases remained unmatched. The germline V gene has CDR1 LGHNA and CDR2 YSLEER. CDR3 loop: CASSSGQGSDTQYF. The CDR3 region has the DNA TGCGCCAGCAGTTCGGGACAGGGGTCAGATACGCAGTATTTT.

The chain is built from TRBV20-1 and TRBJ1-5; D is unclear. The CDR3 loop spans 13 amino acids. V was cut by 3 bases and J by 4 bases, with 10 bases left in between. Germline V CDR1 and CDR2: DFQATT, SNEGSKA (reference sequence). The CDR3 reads CSARPQVNQPQHF. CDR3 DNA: TGCAGTGCTAGGCCTCAGGTGAATCAGCCCCAGCATTTT.

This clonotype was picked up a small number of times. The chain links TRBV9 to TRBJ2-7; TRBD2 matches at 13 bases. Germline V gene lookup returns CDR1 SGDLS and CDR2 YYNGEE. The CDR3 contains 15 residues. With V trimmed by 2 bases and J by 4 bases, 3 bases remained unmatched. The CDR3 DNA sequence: TGTGCCAGCAGCGTCGGGACTAGCGGGGTTTACGAGCAGTACTTC. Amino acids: CASSVGTSGVYEQYF.

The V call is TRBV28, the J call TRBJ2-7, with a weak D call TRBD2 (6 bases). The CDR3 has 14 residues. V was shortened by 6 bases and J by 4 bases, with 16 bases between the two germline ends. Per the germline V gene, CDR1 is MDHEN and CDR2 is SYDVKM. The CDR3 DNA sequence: TGTGCCAGCAGCCGGGTAGGGCGGGAATACGAGCAGTACTTC. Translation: CASSRVGREYEQYF.

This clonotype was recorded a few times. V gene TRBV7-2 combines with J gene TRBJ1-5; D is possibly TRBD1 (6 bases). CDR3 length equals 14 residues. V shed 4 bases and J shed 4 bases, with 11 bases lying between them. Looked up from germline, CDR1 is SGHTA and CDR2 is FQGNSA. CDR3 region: CASSWSGQNQPQHF. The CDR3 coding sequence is TGTGCCAGCAGCTGGTCAGGACAGAATCAGCCCCAGCATTTT.

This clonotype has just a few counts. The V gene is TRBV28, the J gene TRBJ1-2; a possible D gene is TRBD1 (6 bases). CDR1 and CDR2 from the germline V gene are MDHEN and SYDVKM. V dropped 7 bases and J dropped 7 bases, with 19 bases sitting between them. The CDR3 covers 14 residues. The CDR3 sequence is CASISAGGASGYTF. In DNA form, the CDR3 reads TGTGCCAGCATATCCGCGGGGGGGGCGAGTGGCTACACCTTC.